This T cell receptor (beta chain) was found in a study of cytomegalovirus exposure and HLA in healthy donors. Notes on this clone: Its antigen is unidentified.

It was with 60 Vbeta and 13 Jbeta primers that the PCR ran. Generated by immunoSEQ multiplex PCR, the TCRdb table keeps only in-frame clones and is missing some. The sample lists more than 140,000 clones, 77% seen once, with around 1.7% in the top ten. The donors comprised healthy bone marrow donors. The ends were cut back, 3 bases at V and 9 bases at J, with 11 bases in the middle. Germline CDR1 is LNHNV and CDR2 is YYDKDF (reference sequence). The CDR3 length is 12 residues. Study conclusions and caveats: The study assumed roughly uniform donor sequencing depth for presence/absence analyses. Earlier results showed most TCR beta V segments being productive about 87% or about 30% of the time. TCR association rates varied by HLA locus in a later analysis, with DRB1 highest and HLA-C lowest.

V usage is TRBV15 and J usage is TRBJ1-1; D perhaps matches TRBD1 (6 bases). This TCR was sampled from a female donor in good health and CMV-seronegative. Sequenced: PBMCs. The CDR3 region is CATSRSTGKAFF. CDR3 bases: TGTGCCACCAGCAGGTCAACAGGGAAAGCTTTCTTT.